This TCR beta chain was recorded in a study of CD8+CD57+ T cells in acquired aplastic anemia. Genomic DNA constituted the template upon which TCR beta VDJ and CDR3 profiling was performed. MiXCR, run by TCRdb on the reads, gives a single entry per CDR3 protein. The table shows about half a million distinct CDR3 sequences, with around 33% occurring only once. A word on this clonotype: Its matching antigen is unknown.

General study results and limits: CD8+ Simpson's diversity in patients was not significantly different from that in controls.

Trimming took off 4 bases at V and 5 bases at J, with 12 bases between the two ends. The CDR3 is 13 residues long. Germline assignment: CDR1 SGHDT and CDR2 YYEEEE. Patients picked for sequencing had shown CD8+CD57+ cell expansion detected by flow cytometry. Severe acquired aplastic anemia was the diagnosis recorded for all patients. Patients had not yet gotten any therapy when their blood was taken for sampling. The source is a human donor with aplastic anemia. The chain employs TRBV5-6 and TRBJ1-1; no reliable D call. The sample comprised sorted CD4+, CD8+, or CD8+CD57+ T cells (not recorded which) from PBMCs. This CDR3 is CASSLQSWTEAFF. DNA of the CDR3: TGTGCCAGCAGCCTGCAGTCTTGGACTGAAGCTTTCTTT.